Listed below are T cell receptor beta chains from one sample, sequenced in a study of T cells after posttransplantation cyclophosphamide. Sequencing used immunoSEQ multiplex PCR; TCRdb keeps in-frame clones, though not all of them. This table holds some 61,000 clones, 85% to 95% found once. The specimen sequenced was PBMCs. The receptors were sampled from a woman aged 30 to 39 in good health and a related stem cell transplant donor. Each CDR3 is given with its conserved first and last residue.

j_call v_call cdr3_aa
TRBJ1-2 TRBV27 CASSFIGQGTNYGYTF
TRBJ1-6 TRBV11-2 CASVVSQGANSPLHF
TRBJ2-5 TRBV7-2 CASSRGLAGGRETQYF
TRBJ1-2 TRBV6-4 CASSDSKGNYGYTF
TRBJ2-2 TRBV9 CASSQGSPWELFF
TRBJ2-1 TRBV5-6 CASSFMTGASYNEQFF
TRBJ1-2 TRBV28 CASSLEAINYGYTF
TRBJ1-2 TRBV19 CASRDPNYGYTF
TRBJ1-6 TRBV5-4 CTSSLQGSTSSPLHF
TRBJ1-5 TRBV5-5 CASSSGTGSNQPQHF
TRBJ1-1 TRBV10-3 CAISESIPDRGGSEAFF
TRBJ2-3 TRBV4-2 CASSPLAGGRRDTQYF
TRBJ1-5 TRBV29-1 CSVEVGAGGNQPQHF
TRBJ1-4 TRBV6-5 CASSYAGEKLFF
TRBJ2-1 TRBV6-6 CACRNWARRGYNEQFF
TRBJ1-5 TRBV10-3 CAIKEAGISQPQHF
TRBJ1-1 TRBV18 CASSQGNTEAFF
TRBJ1-6 TRBV29-1 CSVLGTVLCSYNSPLHF
TRBJ2-7 TRBV27 CASSRTGPSYEQYF
TRBJ1-5 TRBV15 CATSYAGESNQPQHF
TRBJ1-2 TRBV6-1 CASTRTEISYGYTF
TRBJ2-7 TRBV6-1 CASSEVNSYEQYF
TRBJ2-7 TRBV9 CASSSSGGAYEQYF
TRBJ1-5 TRBV6-5 CAAAAHSNQPQHF
TRBJ1-4 TRBV19 CASSISVQGREKLFF
TRBJ2-7 TRBV5-1 CASSYGWREYEQYF
TRBJ2-3 TRBV27 CASSPQGNTQYF
TRBJ2-3 TRBV5-1 CASSLDRGTDTQYF
TRBJ1-3 TRBV4-1 CASSQSLSSGNTIYF
TRBJ1-4 TRBV2 CASSEVLPPTNEKLFF
TRBJ2-5 TRBV29-1 CSVDRSSQETQYF
TRBJ2-7 TRBV6-1 CASRRAGAQYEQYF
TRBJ1-1 TRBV30 CAWSGQGASEAFF
TRBJ2-7 TRBV7-2 CASSDGAGGQYF
TRBJ2-3 TRBV9 CASTPSPLNGTDTQYF